Listed below are T cell receptor beta chains from one sample, sequenced in a study of blood T cell repertoires in COVID-19. Profiling relied on immunoSEQ multiplex PCR, and the TCRdb table lists in-frame clones only, not all of them. The table has under 150,000 clones, more than 60% seen once. Sequenced sample: peripheral blood. The source of these receptors is a man older than 75 with acute or convalescent COVID-19. Both conserved end residues are part of each CDR3. D genes are given only for firm matches. Rows may omit the clone size; those that give it use once, few, many or a size class.

d_call,j_call,v_call,clone_size,cdr3_nt,cdr3_aa
-,TRBJ2-7,TRBV2,-,TGTGCCAGCAACCAAACTCCGTACGAGCAGTACTTC,CASNQTPYEQYF
-,TRBJ1-6,TRBV7-2,-,TGTGCCAGCAGCTCCCCCTTGGGGCCTGATTCACCCCTCCACTTT,CASSSPLGPDSPLHF
TRBD1,TRBJ1-2,TRBV2,few,TGTGCCAGCAGAGGGACAGGTGGGAACTATGGCTACACCTTC,CASRGTGGNYGYTF
-,TRBJ1-2,TRBV11-2,-,TGTGCCAGCAGCCTCCCTCGGGGAGGCCCCACCTTC,CASSLPRGGPTF
-,TRBJ2-4,TRBV7-2,-,TGTGCCAGCAGCTTTGTTGCTGGAGGTGTCAAAAACATTCAGTACTTC,CASSFVAGGVKNIQYF
-,TRBJ2-2,TRBV3-1/TRBV3-2,-,TGTGCCAGCAGGGAAGGCGCGGCCGGCGGGGAGCTGTTTTTT,CASREGAAGGELFF
-,TRBJ1-4,TRBV3-1/TRBV3-2,-,TGTGCCAGCAGCCAAGAGAGGAGGGTGGGGGATGAAAAACTGTTTTTT,CASSQERRVGDEKLFF
TRBD1,TRBJ1-1,TRBV5-4,-,TGTGCCAGCAGCTTGAGCAGGGGGGTAAGGAACACTGAAGCTTTCTTT,CASSLSRGVRNTEAFF
-,TRBJ1-5,TRBV28,-,TGTGCCAGCAGTCAACACAGGGACGGTCAGCCCCAGCATTTT,CASSQHRDGQPQHF
TRBD1,TRBJ1-4,TRBV7-2,-,TGTGCCAGCAGCATTATCCCCGGACAGGAGAAAAAACTGTTTTTT,CASSIIPGQEKKLFF
-,TRBJ1-2,TRBV19,-,TGTGCCAGTAGAGAAGAGAGGGTCTATGGCTACACCTTC,CASREERVYGYTF
TRBD1,TRBJ1-1,TRBV5-1,-,TGCGCCAGCACTTGGGACAGAATAAACACTGAAGCTTTCTTT,CASTWDRINTEAFF